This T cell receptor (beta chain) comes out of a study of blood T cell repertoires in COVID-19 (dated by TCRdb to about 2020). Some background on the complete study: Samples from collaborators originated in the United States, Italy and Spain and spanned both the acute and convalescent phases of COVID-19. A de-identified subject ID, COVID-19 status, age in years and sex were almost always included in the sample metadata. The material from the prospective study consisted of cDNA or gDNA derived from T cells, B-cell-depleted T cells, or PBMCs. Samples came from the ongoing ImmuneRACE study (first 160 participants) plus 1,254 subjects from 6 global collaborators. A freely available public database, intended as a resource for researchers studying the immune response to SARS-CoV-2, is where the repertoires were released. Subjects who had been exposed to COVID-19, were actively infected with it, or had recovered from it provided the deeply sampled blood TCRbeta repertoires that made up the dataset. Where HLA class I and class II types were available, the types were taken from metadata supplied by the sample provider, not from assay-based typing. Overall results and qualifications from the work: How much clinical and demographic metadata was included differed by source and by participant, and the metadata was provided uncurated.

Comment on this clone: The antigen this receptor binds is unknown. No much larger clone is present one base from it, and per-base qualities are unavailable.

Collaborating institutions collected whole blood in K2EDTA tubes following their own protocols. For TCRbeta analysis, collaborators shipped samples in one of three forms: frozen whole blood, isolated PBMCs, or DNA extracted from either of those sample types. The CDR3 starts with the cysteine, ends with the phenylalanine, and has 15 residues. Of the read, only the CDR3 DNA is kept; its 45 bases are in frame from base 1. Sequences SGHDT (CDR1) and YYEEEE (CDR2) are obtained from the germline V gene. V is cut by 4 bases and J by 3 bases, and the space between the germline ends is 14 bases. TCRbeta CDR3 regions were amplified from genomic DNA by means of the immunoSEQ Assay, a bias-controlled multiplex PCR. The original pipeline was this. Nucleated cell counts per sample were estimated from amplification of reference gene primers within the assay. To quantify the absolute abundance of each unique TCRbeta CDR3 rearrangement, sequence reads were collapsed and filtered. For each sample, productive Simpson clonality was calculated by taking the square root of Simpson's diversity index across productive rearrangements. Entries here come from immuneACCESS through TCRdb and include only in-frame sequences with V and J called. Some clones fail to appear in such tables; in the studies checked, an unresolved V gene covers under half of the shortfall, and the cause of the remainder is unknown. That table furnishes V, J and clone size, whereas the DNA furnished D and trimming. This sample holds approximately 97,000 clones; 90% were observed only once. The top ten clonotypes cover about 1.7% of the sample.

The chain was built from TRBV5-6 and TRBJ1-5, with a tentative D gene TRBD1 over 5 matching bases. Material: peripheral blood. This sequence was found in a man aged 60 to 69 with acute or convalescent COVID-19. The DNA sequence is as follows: TGTGCCAGCAGCCCCGGTCGGGGGAACAATCAGCCCCAGCATTTT. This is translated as CASSPGRGNNQPQHF.